This TCR beta chain was observed in a study of cytomegalovirus exposure and HLA in healthy donors. Study information: Of roughly 400 genotyped donors, about 80% clustered with self-reported Caucasian donors. The study's findings and limits: The study recorded 164 TCR beta chains that were cytomegalovirus-associated. Later analysis associated a missense DCLRE1C variant with TCR beta V- and J-gene trimming. In vitro experiments confirmed that a few CMV-associated chains were specific for CMV antigens.

For this clone: Its specificity is not known.

Primers included in the PCR were 60 Vbeta and 13 Jbeta primers. TCRdb's copy holds only in-frame clones and misses some; the assay was immunoSEQ multiplex PCR. Of around 130,000 clones detected, about 74% appear once; the ten largest clones hold around 6.6%. Per germline, CDR1 SGHVS and CDR2 FNYEAQ. Losses at the gene ends were 1 base for V and 5 bases for J; bases not matched to a gene: 13. The CDR3 runs to 19 residues. The rearrangement links TRBV7-6 to TRBJ2-2, with 10 bases fitting TRBD1. The sequence was obtained from a man aged 40-55 years in good health and CMV-seropositive. Sequencing was carried out using PBMCs. The CDR3 bases are TGTGCCAGCAGCTTAGGTCCCAACCTCGGGACAGGGGTGACCGGGGAGCTGTTTTTT. The encoded protein is CASSLGPNLGTGVTGELFF.